This T cell receptor (beta chain) was documented in a study of control samples from healthy donors and cancer patients. Only in-frame clones appear in the TCRdb table, and some are missing; sequencing was by immunoSEQ multiplex PCR. The sample lists roughly 120,000 clones, approximately 87% occurring once. The CDR3 contains 15 residues. The germline V and J ends were trimmed by 2 bases and 4 bases, with 13 bases remaining between them. The V gene's germline CDR1 is SGHTS and CDR2 YDEGEE. This clonotype originated in a woman aged 60 to 75 with lung cancer. The sample comprised PBMCs. The V call is TRBV5-8, the J call TRBJ1-5; unclear D gene. The CDR3 protein is CASSFYEGLNQPQHF. The CDR3 DNA reads TGTGCCAGCAGCTTTTACGAAGGACTAAATCAGCCCCAGCATTTT. Filled out from reference TRBV5-8 and TRBJ1-5, the complete variable domain reads EAGVTQSPTHLIKTRGQQATLRCSPISGHTSVYWYQQALGLGLQFLLWYDEGEERNRGNFPPRFSGRQFPNYSSELNVNALELEDSALYLCASSFYEGLNQPQHFGDGTRLSIL.